This T cell receptor beta chain came from a study of shared clonotypes between healthy human individuals. Naive CD8 populations comprised CD45RO-negative cells positively selected for CCR7, excluding terminally differentiated effector memory CD45RA+ cells. Participating donors were healthy, HIV-negative adults free of recent acute infections or vaccinations. Several immunoSEQ plates received, in even portions, the genomic DNA of each subset. The assay was immunoSEQ multiplex PCR, and TCRdb's table has in-frame clones only and misses some. Of about 650,000 clones in the sample, nearly 97% are singletons; the top ten hold 0.11%. The CDR3 is 15 amino acids. V was pared by 5 bases and J by 1 base, with 15 bases between. Germline V gives CDR1 LNHNV, CDR2 YYDKDF (reference sequence).

The sequencing sample was made of naive CD8+ T cells sorted from blood. The clonotype was recovered from a woman in her twenties or thirties in good health. The chain recombines TRBV15 with TRBJ2-7, with D perhaps assigned TRBD1 or TRBD2 (5 bases each). The chain's CDR3 is CATSGGRRGSYEQYF. In DNA, the CDR3 is TGTGCCACCAGCGGGGGTCGCCGAGGGTCCTACGAGCAGTACTTC. The variable domain in full, with the rest retrieved from reference TRBV15 and TRBJ2-7, is DAMVIQNPRYQVTQFGKPVTLSCSQTLNHNVMYWYQQKSSQAPKLLFHYYDKDFNNEADTPDNFQSRRPNTSFCFLDIRSPGLGDTAMYLCATSGGRRGSYEQYFGPGTRLTVT.